The clone carrying this TCR beta chain was counted between two and nine times. The data belong to a study of blood T cell repertoires in COVID-19. Study-level information: Spain, Italy and the United States supplied samples that represented acute and convalescent COVID-19. In each case, the material was cDNA or gDNA derived from T cells, B-cell-depleted T cells, or PBMCs.

The repertoire was sequenced with immunoSEQ multiplex PCR; TCRdb's copy has only in-frame clones and lacks some. There are about 200,000 clones in the sample; around nine tenths occur only once, and 15% to 20% lies in the top ten. V was clipped by 1 base and J by 6 bases, with 10 bases between them. The CDR3 totals 15 residues. CDR1 is SGHTA and CDR2 is FQGNSA in the germline V gene. This chain connects TRBV7-2 to TRBJ1-6; weak D call: TRBD1 (6 bases). The TCR originated in a man aged 50 or older with COVID-19, enrolled during active disease. Sequencing input: peripheral blood. This CDR3 reads CASSLVGQSNSPLHF. The CDR3 coding sequence is TGTGCCAGCAGCTTAGTAGGACAGAGTAATTCACCCCTCCACTTT.